The 6 T cell receptor beta chains below were found in one sample sequenced in a study of STAT3 mutations in large granular lymphocyte leukemia. Study findings and constraints: At least one immunodominant TCR beta clonotype appeared in every T-cell large granular lymphocyte leukemia patient.

Here immunoSEQ multiplex PCR was the method, and the copy in TCRdb shows in-frame clones only, minus some. The sample lists about 42,000 clones; 80% to 85% were seen once. No antigen is known for these receptors. The sequenced sample consisted of PBMCs. All receptors derive from a human donor with T large granular lymphocyte leukemia. Some clones in this sample may be carry-over from other donors' samples.

The chain employs TRBV6-1 and TRBJ1-5; 12 bases fit TRBD1. This CDR3 region has 15 residues. Germline-derived CDR1 and CDR2 are MNHNS and SASEGT. J lost 7 bases, V lost 5 bases, and 6 bases had no gene match. The CDR3, as DNA: TGTGCCAGCAGTTCCGGGACAGGGGGCGGGCAGCCCCAGCATTTT. Its translation is CASSSGTGGGQPQHF.

The chain carries TRBV4-2 and TRBJ2-3; TRBD1 or TRBD2 may be the D gene (7 bases each). This CDR3 spans 15 amino acids. Trimming shortened V by 5 bases and J by 3 bases, and 15 bases separated the two germline ends. Germline lookup yields CDR1 LGHNA and CDR2 YNFKEQ. The CDR3 here is CASSSQGGVTDTQYF. The CDR3 DNA reads as TGTGCCAGCAGCAGTCAGGGGGGGGTGACAGATACGCAGTATTTT.

The chain links TRBV29-1 to TRBJ2-4; possibly TRBD1 for D (6 bases). Trimming took 7 bases from V and 3 from J, leaving 13 bases between them. Looked up from germline, CDR1 is SQVTM and CDR2 is ANQGSEA. This CDR3 has 13 residues. The CDR3 reads CSGGTYDKNIQYF. As DNA, the CDR3 is TGCAGCGGGGGGACATACGACAAAAACATTCAGTACTTC.

The chain has TRBV6-5 and TRBJ1-3, with 7 positions matching TRBD1. Germline CDR1 MNHEY, CDR2 SVGAGI. CDR3 length equals 15 residues. The V and J ends lost 5 bases and 3 bases, in that order; junction bases with no gene match: 7. Here the CDR3 reads CASSPETGFGNTIYF. The CDR3 DNA sequence: TGTGCCAGCAGTCCCGAGACAGGGTTTGGAAACACCATATATTTT.

CDR3 sequence: CASSPDRGVYEQYF. CDR3 DNA sequence: TGTGCCAGCTCACCCGACAGGGGGGTCTACGAGCAGTACTTC. V and J are TRBV18 and TRBJ2-7; 9 bases align to TRBD1. Germline V gene sequence: CDR1 KGHSH, CDR2 LQKENI. V lost 3 bases, J lost 3 bases, and 3 bases stayed unmatched. There are 14 residues in the CDR3.

V gene TRBV19 combines with J gene TRBJ1-4, with 7 bases lining up with TRBD1. Trimming took 6 bases from V and 0 from J; bases not matched to a gene: 4. Germline V lookup: CDR1 LNHDA, CDR2 SQIVND (reference sequence). This CDR3 spans 15 amino acids. The CDR3, as DNA: TGTGCCAGTAGCCGCGACAGGGCAACTAATGAAAAACTGTTTTTT. It specifies CASSRDRATNEKLFF.